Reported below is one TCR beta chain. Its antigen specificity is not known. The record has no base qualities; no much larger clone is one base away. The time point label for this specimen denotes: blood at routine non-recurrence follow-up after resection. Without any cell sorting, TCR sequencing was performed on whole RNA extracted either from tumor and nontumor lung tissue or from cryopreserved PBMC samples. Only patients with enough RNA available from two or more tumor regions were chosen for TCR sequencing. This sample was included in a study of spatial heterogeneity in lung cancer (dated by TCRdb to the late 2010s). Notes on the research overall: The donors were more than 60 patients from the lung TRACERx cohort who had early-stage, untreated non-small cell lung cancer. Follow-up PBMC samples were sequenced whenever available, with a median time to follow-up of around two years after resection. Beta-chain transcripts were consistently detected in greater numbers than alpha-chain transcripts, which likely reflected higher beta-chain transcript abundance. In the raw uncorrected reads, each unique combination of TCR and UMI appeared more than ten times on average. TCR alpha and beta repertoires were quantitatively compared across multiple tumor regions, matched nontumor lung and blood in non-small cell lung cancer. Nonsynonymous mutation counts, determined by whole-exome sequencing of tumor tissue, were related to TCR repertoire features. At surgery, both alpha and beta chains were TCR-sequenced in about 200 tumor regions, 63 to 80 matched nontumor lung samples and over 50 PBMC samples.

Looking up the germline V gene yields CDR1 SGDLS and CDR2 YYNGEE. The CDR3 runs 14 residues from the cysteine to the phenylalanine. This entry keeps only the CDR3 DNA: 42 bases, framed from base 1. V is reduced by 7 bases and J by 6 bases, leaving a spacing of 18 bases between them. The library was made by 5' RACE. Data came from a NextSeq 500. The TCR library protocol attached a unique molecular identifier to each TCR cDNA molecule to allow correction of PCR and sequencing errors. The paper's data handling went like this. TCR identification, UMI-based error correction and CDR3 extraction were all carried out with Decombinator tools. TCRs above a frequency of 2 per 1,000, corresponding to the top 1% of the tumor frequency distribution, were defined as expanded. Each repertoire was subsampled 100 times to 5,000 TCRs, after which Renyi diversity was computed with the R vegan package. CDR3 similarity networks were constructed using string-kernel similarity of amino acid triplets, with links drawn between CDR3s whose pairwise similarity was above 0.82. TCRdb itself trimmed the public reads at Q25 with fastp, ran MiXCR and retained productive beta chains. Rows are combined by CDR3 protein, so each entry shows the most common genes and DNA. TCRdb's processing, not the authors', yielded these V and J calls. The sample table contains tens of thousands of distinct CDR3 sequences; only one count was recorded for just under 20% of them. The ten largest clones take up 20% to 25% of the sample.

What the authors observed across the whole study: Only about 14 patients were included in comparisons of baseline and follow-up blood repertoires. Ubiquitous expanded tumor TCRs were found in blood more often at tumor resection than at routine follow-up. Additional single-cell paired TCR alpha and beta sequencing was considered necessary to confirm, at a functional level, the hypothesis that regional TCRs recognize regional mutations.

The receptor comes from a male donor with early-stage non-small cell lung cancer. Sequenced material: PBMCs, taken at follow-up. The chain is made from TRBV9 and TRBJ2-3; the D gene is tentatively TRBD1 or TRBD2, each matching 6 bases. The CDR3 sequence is CASSPGGLQDTQYF. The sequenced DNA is TGTGCCAGCTCCCCTGGGGGGCTTCAGGATACGCAGTATTTT.